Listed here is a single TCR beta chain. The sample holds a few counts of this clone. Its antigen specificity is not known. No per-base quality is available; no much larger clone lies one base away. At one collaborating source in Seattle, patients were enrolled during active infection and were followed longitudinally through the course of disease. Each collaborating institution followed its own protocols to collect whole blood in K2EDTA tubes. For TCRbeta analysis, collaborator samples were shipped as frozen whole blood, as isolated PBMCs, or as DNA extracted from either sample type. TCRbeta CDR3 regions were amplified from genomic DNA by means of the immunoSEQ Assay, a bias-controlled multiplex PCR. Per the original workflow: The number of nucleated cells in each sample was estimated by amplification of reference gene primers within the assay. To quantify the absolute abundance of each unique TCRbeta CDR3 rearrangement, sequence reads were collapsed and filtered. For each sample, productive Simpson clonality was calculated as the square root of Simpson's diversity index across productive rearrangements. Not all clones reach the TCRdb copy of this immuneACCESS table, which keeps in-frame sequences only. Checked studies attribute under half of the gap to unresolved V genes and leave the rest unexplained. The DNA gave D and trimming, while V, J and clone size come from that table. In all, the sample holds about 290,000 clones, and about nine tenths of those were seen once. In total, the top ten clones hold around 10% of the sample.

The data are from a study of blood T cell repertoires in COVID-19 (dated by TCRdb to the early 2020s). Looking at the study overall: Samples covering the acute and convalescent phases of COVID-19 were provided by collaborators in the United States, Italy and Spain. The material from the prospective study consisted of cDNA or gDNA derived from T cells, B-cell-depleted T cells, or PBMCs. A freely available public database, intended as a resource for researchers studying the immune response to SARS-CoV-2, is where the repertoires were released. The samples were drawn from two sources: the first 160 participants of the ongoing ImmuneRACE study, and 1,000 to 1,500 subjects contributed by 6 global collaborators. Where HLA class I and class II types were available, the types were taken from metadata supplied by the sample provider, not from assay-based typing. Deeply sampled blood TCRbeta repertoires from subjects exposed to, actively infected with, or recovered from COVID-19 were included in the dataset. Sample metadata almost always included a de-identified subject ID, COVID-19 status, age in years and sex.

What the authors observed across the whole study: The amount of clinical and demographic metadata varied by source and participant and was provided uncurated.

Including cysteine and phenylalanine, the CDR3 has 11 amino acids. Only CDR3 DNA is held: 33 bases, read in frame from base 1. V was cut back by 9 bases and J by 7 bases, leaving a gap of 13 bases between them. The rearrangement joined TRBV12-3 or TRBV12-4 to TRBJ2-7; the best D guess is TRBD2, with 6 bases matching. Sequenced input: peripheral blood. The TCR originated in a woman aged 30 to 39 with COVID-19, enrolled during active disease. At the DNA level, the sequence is TGTGCCAGTAAACTCGGGAGTGAGCAGTACTTC. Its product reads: CASKLGSEQYF.